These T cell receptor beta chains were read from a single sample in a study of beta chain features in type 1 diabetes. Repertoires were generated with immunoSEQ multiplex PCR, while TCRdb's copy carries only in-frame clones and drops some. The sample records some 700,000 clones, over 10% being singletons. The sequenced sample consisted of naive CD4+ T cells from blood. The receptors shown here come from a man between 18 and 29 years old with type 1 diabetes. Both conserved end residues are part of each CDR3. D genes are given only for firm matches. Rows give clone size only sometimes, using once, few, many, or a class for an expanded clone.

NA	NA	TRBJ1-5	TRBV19	CATGLGGVNQPQHF	TGTGCCACAGGCCTCGGGGGTGTCAATCAGCCCCAGCATTTT
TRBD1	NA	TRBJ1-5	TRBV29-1	CSVADREFNQPQHF	TGCAGCGTTGCGGACAGGGAATTCAATCAGCCCCAGCATTTT
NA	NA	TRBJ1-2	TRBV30	CAWSVQPVGGYTF	TGTGCCTGGAGTGTACAGCCAGTCGGGGGCTACACCTTC
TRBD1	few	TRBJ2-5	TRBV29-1	CSAPRDSRETQYF	TGCAGCGCCCCCCGGGACAGTCGGGAGACCCAGTACTTC
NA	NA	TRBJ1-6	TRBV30	CAWVQGPGSPLHF	TGTGCCTGGGTACAGGGACCAGGGTCACCCCTCCACTTT
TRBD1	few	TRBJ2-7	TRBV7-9	CASSWGQGFEQYF	TGTGCCAGCAGCTGGGGACAGGGGTTCGAGCAGTACTTC
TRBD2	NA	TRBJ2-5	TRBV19	CASSMTSGGNGETQYF	TGTGCCAGTAGTATGACTAGCGGGGGGAACGGGGAGACCCAGTACTTC
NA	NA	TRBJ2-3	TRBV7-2	CASSLASPDTQYF	TGTGCCAGCAGCTTAGCTAGTCCGGATACGCAGTATTTT
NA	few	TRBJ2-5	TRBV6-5	CASSGVPGEETQYF	TGTGCCAGCAGTGGGGTCCCCGGGGAAGAGACCCAGTACTTC
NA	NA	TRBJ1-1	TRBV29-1	CSVQGRMNTEAFF	TGCAGCGTTCAGGGAAGGATGAACACTGAAGCTTTCTTT